Following are 8 T cell receptor beta chains from one sample sequenced in a study of blood T cell repertoires in COVID-19. Libraries were prepared by immunoSEQ multiplex PCR; TCRdb keeps only in-frame clonotypes and omits some of them. The data hold 400,000 to 550,000 clones, with about 85% observed a single time. The sequencing sample was made of PBMCs or T cells enriched from blood (not recorded which). Receptor source: a woman younger than 35 with acute COVID-19.

CDR3 sequence: CASSPAMGSLYGELFF. The CDR3 DNA reads TGTGCCAGCAGCCCAGCCATGGGCTCTCTCTACGGGGAGCTGTTTTTT. This chain connects TRBV7-2 to TRBJ2-2; D gene ambiguous. The CDR3 has 16 amino acids. V was trimmed by 5 bases and J by 7 bases, leaving 20 bases between them. Germline loops: CDR1 SGHTA, CDR2 FQGNSA.

This chain connects TRBV2 to TRBJ1-5, with D perhaps matching TRBD1 (5 bases). This CDR3 has 13 residues. Germline CDR1 is SNHLY and CDR2 is FYNNEI. Deletions cut 2 bases from V and 6 bases from J, with 8 bases between. CDR3 in DNA: TGTGCCAGCAGTGAACGGACACTTCAGCCCCAGCATTTT. Its translation is CASSERTLQPQHF.

On this clone itself: It is unclear where the CDR3 begins or ends on the DNA, so no DNA is shown, and the CDR3 is as TCRdb lists it. This sequence joins TRBV21-1 and TRBJ1-3. TRBV21-1 is deemed a pseudogene. The CDR3 spans 14 residues, counting both ends. This CDR3 is CASLRVASGNTIYF.

This rearrangement joins TRBV6-5 to TRBJ1-2, with 7 nucleotides matching TRBD1. This CDR3 has 15 residues. Trimming at V came to 2 bases and at J to 3 bases, leaving 6 bases not matched to a gene. From germline, CDR1 is MNHEY and CDR2 SVGAGI. In DNA, the CDR3 is TGTGCCAGCAGTTACGACAGGGCCGGTGACTATGGCTACACCTTC. Translated: CASSYDRAGDYGYTF.

The CDR3 reads CASSLIRYRANSGANVLTF. The DNA for the CDR3 is TGTGCCAGCAGCTTAATCCGATACAGGGCCAATTCTGGGGCCAACGTCCTGACTTTC. The chain couples TRBV7-9 to TRBJ2-6; maybe TRBD1 (6 bases). The CDR3 is made up of 19 amino acids. CDR1 SEHNR and CDR2 FQNEAQ come from the germline V gene (reference sequence). V was trimmed by 2 bases and J by 1 base, leaving 18 bases between them. The complete variable domain, with remaining parts taken from reference TRBV7-9 and TRBJ2-6, reads DTGVSQNPRHKITKRGQNVTFRCDPISEHNRLYWYRQTLGQGPEFLTYFQNEAQLEKSRLLSDRFSAERPKGSFSTLEIQRTEQGDSAMYLCASSLIRYRANSGANVLTFGAGSRLTVL.

V gene TRBV29-1 combines with J gene TRBJ1-2; no clear D. The CDR3 has 12 residues. Germline CDR1 and CDR2: SQVTM and ANQGSEA. Trimming shortened V by 2 bases and J by 8 bases, and 12 bases separated the two germline ends. The CDR3 loop is CSVENPAEGYTF. The CDR3 coding sequence is TGCAGCGTTGAAAACCCCGCTGAGGGCTACACCTTC.

The V gene is TRBV9, the J gene TRBJ1-4; 9 positions match TRBD1. This CDR3 contains 14 residues. V lost 4 bases, J lost 8 bases, and 6 bases stayed unmatched. From germline, CDR1 is SGDLS and CDR2 YYNGEE. The CDR3 reads CASSQGTGSEKLFF. The CDR3 DNA is TGTGCCAGCAGCCAGGGGACAGGGTCAGAAAAACTGTTTTTT.

The chain carries TRBV4-1 and TRBJ1-4; D not certain. The CDR3 extends over 14 amino acids. V lost 5 bases and J 5 bases, leaving 12 bases between the germline ends. CDR1 MGHRA and CDR2 YSYEKL come from the germline V gene. The CDR3 coding sequence is TGCGCCAGCAGCGTACACGAGGAGAATGAAAAACTGTTTTTT. This gives the protein CASSVHEENEKLFF.